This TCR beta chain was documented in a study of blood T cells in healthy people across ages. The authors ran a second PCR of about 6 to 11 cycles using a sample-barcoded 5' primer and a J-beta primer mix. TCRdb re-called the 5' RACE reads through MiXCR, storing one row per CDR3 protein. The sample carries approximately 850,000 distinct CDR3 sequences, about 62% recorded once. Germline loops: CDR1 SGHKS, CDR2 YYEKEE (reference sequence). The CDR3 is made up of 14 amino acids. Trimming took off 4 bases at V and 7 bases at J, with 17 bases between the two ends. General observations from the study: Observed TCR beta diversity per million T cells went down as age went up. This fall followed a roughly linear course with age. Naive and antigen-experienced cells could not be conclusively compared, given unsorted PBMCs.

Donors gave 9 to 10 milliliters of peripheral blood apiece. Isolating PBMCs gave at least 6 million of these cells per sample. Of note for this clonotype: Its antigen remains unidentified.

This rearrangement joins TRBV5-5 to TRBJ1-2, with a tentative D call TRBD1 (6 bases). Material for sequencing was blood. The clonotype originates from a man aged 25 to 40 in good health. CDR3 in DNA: TGTGCCAGCAGCGGGGACGAGGGGGAGAGTGGCTACACCTTC. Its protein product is CASSGDEGESGYTF.